This TCR beta chain came from a study of blood T cell repertoires in COVID-19. Study background: Researchers got acute and convalescent COVID-19 samples from the United States, Italy and Spain. Sources were T cells, B-cell-depleted T cells, or PBMCs; the material itself was cDNA or gDNA.

Germline CDR1 SGHRS, CDR2 YFSETQ. V was shortened by 2 bases and J by 1 base, with 6 bases between the two germline ends. The CDR3 loop spans 14 amino acids. Recruits, aged roughly 18 to 95 years, lived in 20 to 30 US areas. Authors' analysis steps: Reference gene primer amplification gave estimated nucleated cell counts. Some clones are missing from TCRdb's copy, which holds only in-frame ones; the method was immunoSEQ multiplex PCR. V and J calls and clone size are copied from that table; D and trimming were computed from the DNA. The sample gives about 310,000 clones, roughly nine tenths of which show up once; less than 9.5% is in the top ten.

The rearrangement links TRBV5-1 to TRBJ1-4, with D unclear. This TCR derives from a woman in her 30s who had recovered from COVID-19. Sequencing input: PBMCs or T cells enriched from blood (not recorded which). The CDR3 DNA reads as TGCGCCAGCAGCTTTAGTGAAACTAATGAAAAACTGTTTTTT. It yields the protein CASSFSETNEKLFF.